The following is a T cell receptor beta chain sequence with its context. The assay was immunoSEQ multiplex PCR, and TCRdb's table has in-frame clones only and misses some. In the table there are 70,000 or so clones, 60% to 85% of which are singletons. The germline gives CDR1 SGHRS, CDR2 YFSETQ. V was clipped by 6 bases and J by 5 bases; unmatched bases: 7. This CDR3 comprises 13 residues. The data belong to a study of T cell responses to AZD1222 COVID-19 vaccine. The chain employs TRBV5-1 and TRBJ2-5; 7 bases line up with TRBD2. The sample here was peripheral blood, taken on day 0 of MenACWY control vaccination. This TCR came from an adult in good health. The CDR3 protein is CASMGSGVETQYF. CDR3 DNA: TGCGCCAGCATGGGAAGCGGGGTCGAGACCCAGTACTTC.